These 20 T cell receptor beta chains came from one sample sequenced in a study of cytomegalovirus exposure and HLA in healthy donors. The PCR was carried out with 60 Vbeta primers and 13 Jbeta primers. Using immunoSEQ multiplex PCR, the repertoire was profiled, and TCRdb retains in-frame clones only, with some absent. The repertoire has around 150,000 clones, over 70% of them found once; the top ten carry about 2%. Sequenced material: PBMCs. These receptors were obtained from a woman in her thirties or forties in good health and CMV-seronegative.

This chain connects TRBV6-1 to TRBJ2-2; D possibly corresponds to TRBD1 (6 bases). The CDR3 length is 16 residues. Germline V gene lookup returns CDR1 MNHNS and CDR2 SASEGT. V was shortened by 1 base and J by 8 bases, with 17 bases between the two germline ends. The chain's CDR3 is CASSEGSLRGPGELFF. DNA for the CDR3: TGTGCCAGCAGTGAAGGGAGCCTCAGGGGCCCTGGGGAGCTGTTTTTT.

The chain links TRBV12-5 to TRBJ1-5; a possible D gene is TRBD1 (5 bases). Germline loops: CDR1 LGHNT, CDR2 FRNRAP. The CDR3 runs to 16 residues. Between the trimmed V and J ends, which lost 0 bases and 7 bases, there was a span of 16 bases. This CDR3 reads CASGLVLGRDGQPQHF. The CDR3 DNA reads TGTGCTAGTGGTTTGGTACTCGGCAGGGATGGACAGCCCCAGCATTTT.

The chain links TRBV15 to TRBJ1-2; no definite D call. The CDR3 has 15 amino acids. The germline V gene has CDR1 LNHNV and CDR2 YYDKDF (reference sequence). The V end was cut by 0 bases, the J end by 4 bases, with 12 bases between. CDR3 coding DNA: TGTGCCACCAGCAGAGATCTGGCCCCATCCTATGGCTACACCTTC. This codes for CATSRDLAPSYGYTF.

This clone was picked up a small number of times. The J gene is TRBJ1-4, the V gene TRBV4-1; 7 bases line up with TRBD1. With 2 bases clipped from V and 2 bases from J, the junction kept 2 bases outside the gene matches. Germline V gene lookup returns CDR1 MGHRA and CDR2 YSYEKL. The CDR3 has 15 amino acids. This CDR3 is CASSQLTGTNEKLFF. As DNA, the CDR3 is TGCGCCAGCAGCCAACTGACAGGGACTAATGAAAAACTGTTTTTT.

Comments on this clone: Germline and junction disagree at one end, which may indicate a read error. The chain employs TRBV7-9 and TRBJ2-7; 7 bases are a match to TRBD1. The CDR3 extends over 14 amino acids. CDR1 is SEHNR, CDR2 FQNEAQ, per germline (reference sequence). The CDR3 spells CSSGRQGVTYEQYF. For the CDR3, the DNA is TGTTCCAGTGGACGGCAGGGGGTGACCTACGAGCAGTACTTC.

The chain is built from TRBV29-1 and TRBJ2-5; TRBD2 aligns across 9 bases. With the DNA end fitting TRBJ2-7 better, the J assignment may be wrong. This CDR3 is 17 amino acids long. Per the germline V gene, CDR1 is SQVTM and CDR2 is ANQGSEA. CDR3 coding DNA: TGCAGCGTTGAGATTTTTCCGACTAGCGGAGGGTTCTACGAGCAGTACTTC. As protein: CSVEIFPTSGGFYEQYF.

V and J are TRBV5-1 and TRBJ1-1; D perhaps matches TRBD1 (6 bases). Germline CDR1 SGHRS, CDR2 YFSETQ. The CDR3 sequence is 14 residues long. The germline V and J ends were trimmed by 3 bases and 4 bases, with 13 bases remaining between them. The CDR3 region has the DNA TGCGCCAGCAGCTACGTAACAGGGTTCACTGAAGCTTTCTTT. Translation gives CASSYVTGFTEAFF.

The chain links TRBV6-5 to TRBJ1-4, with 7 nucleotides matching TRBD1. Per the germline V gene, CDR1 is MNHEY and CDR2 is SVGAGI. The length of the CDR3 is 15 residues. V gave up 6 bases and J gave up 2 bases; unmatched junction bases: 6. In DNA, the CDR3 is TGTGCCAGCAGACGGACAGGCGGGACTAATGAAAAACTGTTTTTT. Encoded protein: CASRRTGGTNEKLFF.

This clone occurred a few times. The rearrangement uses TRBV25-1 and TRBJ1-2; D is uncertain. Looked up from germline, CDR1 is MGHDK and CDR2 is SYGVNS. V was shortened by 3 bases and J by 4 bases, with 15 bases between the two germline ends. The CDR3 loop spans 15 amino acids. The CDR3 loop reads CASSDSLEYLYGYTF. The DNA for the CDR3 is TGTGCCAGCAGTGACTCTTTGGAGTACCTCTATGGCTACACCTTC.

This clone was seen once. The CDR3 DNA follows: TGCGCCAGCAGTGAGTACGAGAATCAGCCCCAGCATTTT. Amino acids: CASSEYENQPQHF. This sequence joins TRBV10-1 and TRBJ1-5; D gene uncertain. The length of the CDR3 is 13 residues. With 1 base removed from V and 4 bases from J, the gap between germline ends came to 5 bases. In germline, CDR1 is WNHNN, CDR2 SYGVQD (reference sequence).

The V gene is TRBV30, the J gene TRBJ1-5, with 8 positions matching TRBD1. The CDR3 has 15 residues. Germline CDR1 and CDR2: GTSNPN and SVGIG (reference sequence). The trim removed 2 bases at V and 3 bases at J, leaving 6 bases unmatched. The CDR3 DNA sequence: TGTGCCTGGAGTATGACAGGGGACCTCAATCAGCCCCAGCATTTT. Encoded protein: CAWSMTGDLNQPQHF.

This clone appeared once. The junction departs from germline at one end; a sequencing error may be responsible. This rearrangement joins TRBV7-9 to TRBJ1-2; D gene ambiguous. The CDR3 covers 12 residues. CDR1 is SEHNR, CDR2 FQNEAQ, per germline (reference sequence). CDR3 residues: CSSSFSWAGYTF. For the CDR3, the DNA is TGTTCCAGCAGCTTCAGTTGGGCTGGCTACACCTTC.

V is TRBV7-8 and J is TRBJ2-7, with 8 bases identical to TRBD1. In germline, CDR1 is SGHVS, CDR2 FQNEAQ. This CDR3 is built from 16 residues. V lost 5 bases to trimming and J lost 1 base; unmatched junction nucleotides: 10. Written as DNA, the CDR3 is TGTGCCAGCAGCCCCCAAGTGGGGACAGGATCCTACGAGCAGTACTTC. Translation: CASSPQVGTGSYEQYF.

The chain links TRBV2 to TRBJ2-5; a weak D match, TRBD1 (6 bases). The CDR3 contains 13 residues. In germline, CDR1 is SNHLY, CDR2 FYNNEI. V was trimmed by 5 bases and J by 5 bases, leaving 12 bases between them. The CDR3 protein is CASSLQGLETQYF. The CDR3 DNA sequence: TGTGCCAGCAGTTTACAGGGCTTGGAGACCCAGTACTTC.

The chain couples TRBV7-9 to TRBJ1-2, with D perhaps matching TRBD1 (5 bases). Germline V CDR1 and CDR2: SEHNR, FQNEAQ (reference sequence). This CDR3 spans 15 amino acids. V was clipped by 5 bases and J by 1 base, with 14 bases between them. CDR3 sequence: CASSGQRDGNYGYTF. For the CDR3, the DNA is TGTGCCAGCAGCGGACAACGCGACGGTAACTATGGCTACACCTTC.

J is TRBJ1-6 and V is TRBV4-1; 7 nucleotides match TRBD1. V dropped 1 base and J dropped 10; count of bases not matched to a gene: 7. The CDR3 contains 15 residues. Germline CDR1 reads MGHRA; CDR2 reads YSYEKL. CDR3 sequence reads: CASSQVEGARSPLHF. Here the CDR3 DNA reads TGCGCCAGCAGCCAAGTTGAGGGGGCGAGATCACCCCTCCACTTT.

This chain connects TRBV19 to TRBJ1-2; TRBD1 agrees at 7 bases. CDR3 length equals 13 residues. V trimming: 8 bases; J trimming: 8 bases; junction bases outside the gene matches: 11. CDR1 is LNHDA, CDR2 SQIVND, per germline (reference sequence). The CDR3 nucleotides are TGTGCCAGTGTCCCCCCGGACAGGACGGGCTACACCTTC. Its translation is CASVPPDRTGYTF. Combining the CDR3 with reference TRBV19 and TRBJ1-2 gives the whole variable domain DGGITQSPKYLFRKEGQNVTLSCEQNLNHDAMYWYRQDPGQGLRLIYYSQIVNDFQKGDIAEGYSVSREKKESFPLTVTSAQKNPTAFYLCASVPPDRTGYTFGSGTRLTVV.

The V gene is TRBV28, the J gene TRBJ1-5, with D uncertain. CDR1 MDHEN and CDR2 SYDVKM come from the germline V gene. The V end was cut by 2 bases, the J end by 6 bases, with 5 bases between. This CDR3 spans 12 amino acids. DNA of the CDR3: TGTGCCAGCAGTTTACGGGGTCAGCCCCAGCATTTT. Protein product: CASSLRGQPQHF. The full variable domain, rest sourced from reference TRBV28 and TRBJ1-5, is DVKVTQSSRYLVKRTGEKVFLECVQDMDHENMFWYRQDPGLGLRLIYFSYDVKMKEKGDIPEGYSVSREKKERFSLILESASTNQTSMYLCASSLRGQPQHFGDGTRLSIL.

J is TRBJ1-5 and V is TRBV18; the D is unclear. Trimming took off 6 bases at V and 5 bases at J, with 17 bases between the two ends. The CDR3 is 15 residues long. In germline, CDR1 is KGHSH, CDR2 LQKENI. CDR3 DNA sequence: TGTGCCAGCTCCCACCTCGGCAGGCCGGATCAGCCCCAGCATTTT. This sequence encodes CASSHLGRPDQPQHF. The full variable domain, with the rest looked up from reference TRBV18 and TRBJ1-5, is NAGVMQNPRHLVRRRGQEARLRCSPMKGHSHVYWYRQLPEEGLKFMVYLQKENIIDESGMPKERFSAEFPKEGPSILRIQQVVRGDSAAYFCASSHLGRPDQPQHFGDGTRLSIL.

This chain connects TRBV25-1 to TRBJ1-2; D unresolved. The V and J ends lost 3 bases and 7 bases respectively, with 21 bases between them. The germline gives CDR1 MGHDK, CDR2 SYGVNS. This CDR3 is 16 amino acids long. CDR3 loop: CASSDSGSSGVSGYTF. The CDR3 nucleotides are TGTGCCAGCAGTGATTCCGGGTCCAGCGGTGTGTCTGGCTACACCTTC.